This T cell receptor (beta chain) was sequenced for a study of blood T cell repertoires in COVID-19. Study details: Material from acute and convalescent COVID-19 was sourced from the United States, Italy and Spain.

TCRdb's copy holds only in-frame clones and misses some; the assay was immunoSEQ multiplex PCR. The profile shows about 110,000 clones, about three quarters of them singletons. This clone was seen just once. This CDR3 region has 20 residues. Trimming pared 2 bases from V and 2 bases from J, leaving 28 bases between. The specimen sequenced was peripheral blood. This sequence joins TRBV23-1 and TRBJ2-7, with a possible D match to TRBD2 (8 bases). TRBV23-1 is noted as an ORF with a role that remains uncertain. The sequence came from an elderly man with COVID-19, enrolled during active disease. The CDR3 loop reads CASSQEAGGDKLADPYEQYF. The CDR3 DNA reads TGCGCCAGCAGTCAAGAGGCAGGGGGGGACAAACTAGCGGATCCCTACGAGCAGTACTTC.